These 10 T cell receptor beta chains originate from one sample sequenced in a study of CD8 T cells in ankylosing spondylitis. TCRdb reprocessed the 5' RACE reads via MiXCR and lists one record per CDR3 protein. The sample holds roughly 130,000 distinct CDR3 sequences, 7% to 10% seen once. Sequenced sample: synovial fluid, either unsorted or a sorted T cell fraction (not recorded which). All receptors derive from a male donor with ankylosing spondylitis.

This chain uses TRBV7-6 with TRBJ2-1; no definite D call. Germline values: CDR1 SGHVS, CDR2 FNYEAQ. The CDR3 loop spans 16 amino acids. Trimming took off 5 bases at V and 7 bases at J, with 21 bases between the two ends. CDR3 region: CASSPPVNFKTNEQFF. In DNA, the CDR3 is TGTGCCAGCAGCCCGCCCGTGAACTTCAAAACTAATGAGCAGTTCTTC.

The chain is built from TRBV20-1 and TRBJ2-7; 7 bases are a match to TRBD1. The germline gives CDR1 DFQATT, CDR2 SNEGSKA (reference sequence). Trimming took 6 bases from V and 2 from J; bases not matched to a gene: 7. This CDR3 comprises 13 residues. CDR3 loop: CSAPDRVPYEQYF. In nucleotides, the CDR3 is TGCAGTGCACCCGACAGGGTACCCTACGAGCAGTACTTC.

This clonotype was recorded at least ten times. The gene calls are TRBV28 and TRBJ2-5, with 13 bases fitting TRBD2. J was trimmed by 3 bases and V by 2 bases; bases with no gene match: 3. Germline V lookup: CDR1 MDHEN, CDR2 SYDVKM. The CDR3 loop spans 16 amino acids. DNA for the CDR3: TGTGCCAGCAGTTTAGCTGGACTAGCGGGGGAAGAGACCCAGTACTTC. This translates into CASSLAGLAGEETQYF.

Ten or more counts support this clonotype. The chain has TRBV4-3 and TRBJ2-1; D gene uncertain. Germline loops: CDR1 LGHNA, CDR2 YSLEER. V shed 2 bases and J shed 2 bases, with 10 bases lying between them. The CDR3 has 15 amino acids. CDR3 bases: TGCGCCAGCAGCCAACTCCTCTGGGCCTACAATGAGCAGTTCTTC. Protein product: CASSQLLWAYNEQFF.

The V gene is TRBV20-1, the J gene TRBJ1-2; possible D gene TRBD1, 5 bases. The CDR3 consists of 15 residues. Germline CDR1 and CDR2: DFQATT and SNEGSKA (reference sequence). Trimming shortened V by 6 bases and J by 3 bases, and 20 bases separated the two germline ends. The CDR3 DNA reads as TGCAGTGCCCAATTGACTCCTACGGGGGACTATGGCTACACCTTC. Its protein product is CSAQLTPTGDYGYTF.

The chain joins TRBV30 to TRBJ2-2; D is perhaps TRBD2 (6 bases). Trimming shortened V by 2 bases and J by 4 bases, and 8 bases separated the two germline ends. Germline-derived CDR1 and CDR2 are GTSNPN and SVGIG (reference sequence). This CDR3 region has 13 residues. The CDR3 bases are TGTGCCTGGAGTCGGGGGTTCACCGGGGAGCTGTTTTTT. It is translated as CAWSRGFTGELFF.

The chain joins TRBV7-2 to TRBJ2-5; 13 nucleotides line up with TRBD2. The CDR3 runs 15 residues. Germline V CDR1 and CDR2: SGHTA, FQGNSA. V was clipped by 2 bases and J by 5 bases; unmatched bases: 2. For the CDR3, the DNA is TGTGCCAGCAGCTTATTACTAGCGGGGGGGGAGACCCAGTACTTC. This encodes CASSLLLAGGETQYF. Complete variable domain (other parts from reference TRBV7-2 and TRBJ2-5): GAGVSQSPSNKVTEKGKDVELRCDPISGHTALYWYRQSLGQGLEFLIYFQGNSAPDKSGLPSDRFSAERTGGSVSTLTIQRTQQEDSAVYLCASSLLLAGGETQYFGPGTRLLVL.

The chain is built from TRBV4-1 and TRBJ1-2; D not resolved. This CDR3 is built from 15 residues. Trimming cost V 1 base and J 4 bases, with 13 bases left between them. Germline CDR1 reads MGHRA; CDR2 reads YSYEKL. The CDR3, as DNA: TGCGCCAGCAGCCAAGGGTATGACCTGTTCTATGGCTACACCTTC. Protein sequence: CASSQGYDLFYGYTF.

In its sample, this clonotype was seen many times. The J gene is TRBJ2-2, the V gene TRBV11-2; 7 nucleotides agree with TRBD1. This CDR3 is 15 amino acids long. CDR1 and CDR2 (germline): SGHAT, FQNNGV. Losses at the gene ends were 5 bases for V and 4 bases for J; bases not matched to a gene: 7. CDR3 DNA: TGTGCCAGCAGCCCGCAGGGGGTTGGCACCGGGGAGCTGTTTTTT. The encoded protein is CASSPQGVGTGELFF. Variable domain in full (rest from reference TRBV11-2 and TRBJ2-2): EAGVAQSPRYKIIEKRQSVAFWCNPISGHATLYWYQQILGQGPKLLIQFQNNGVVDDSQLPKDRFSAERLKGVDSTLKIQPAKLEDSAVYLCASSPQGVGTGELFFGEGSRLTVL.

This clonotype turned up a few times. The rearrangement uses TRBV11-2 and TRBJ1-1, with D perhaps matching TRBD1 (5 bases). V lost 5 bases and J lost 1, with 11 bases in between. CDR1 is SGHAT and CDR2 is FQNNGV in the germline V gene. The CDR3 covers 14 residues. CDR3 DNA: TGTGCCAGCAGCACTCACGGGACGAACACTGAAGCTTTCTTT. It yields the protein CASSTHGTNTEAFF.